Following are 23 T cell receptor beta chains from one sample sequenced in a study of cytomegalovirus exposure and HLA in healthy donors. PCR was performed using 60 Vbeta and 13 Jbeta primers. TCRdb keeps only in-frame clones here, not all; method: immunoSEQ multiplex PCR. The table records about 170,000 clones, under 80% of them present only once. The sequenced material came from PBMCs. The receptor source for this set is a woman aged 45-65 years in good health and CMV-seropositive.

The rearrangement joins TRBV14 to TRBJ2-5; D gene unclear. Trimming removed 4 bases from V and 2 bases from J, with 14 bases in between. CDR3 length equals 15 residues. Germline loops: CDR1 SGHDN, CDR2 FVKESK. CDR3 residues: CASSPLKTVQETQYF. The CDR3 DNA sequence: TGTGCCAGCAGCCCTCTTAAAACAGTACAAGAGACCCAGTACTTC.

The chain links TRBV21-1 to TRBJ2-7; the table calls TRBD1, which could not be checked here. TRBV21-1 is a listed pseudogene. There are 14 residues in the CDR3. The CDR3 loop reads CASSKASQGYEQYF. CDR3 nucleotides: TGTGCCAGCAGCAAAGCGTCCCAGGGGTACGAGCAGTACTTC.

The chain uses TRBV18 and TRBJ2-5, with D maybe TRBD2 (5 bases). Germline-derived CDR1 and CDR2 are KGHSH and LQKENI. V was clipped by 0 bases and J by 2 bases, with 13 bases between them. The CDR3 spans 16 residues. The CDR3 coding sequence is TGTGCCAGCTCACCACCGAACTCGGGGAGACAAGAGACCCAGTACTTC. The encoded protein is CASSPPNSGRQETQYF.

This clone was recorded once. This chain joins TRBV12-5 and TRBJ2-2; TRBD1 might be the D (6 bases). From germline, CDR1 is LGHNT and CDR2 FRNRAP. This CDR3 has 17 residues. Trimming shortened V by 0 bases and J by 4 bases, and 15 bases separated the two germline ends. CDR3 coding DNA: TGTGCTAGTGGTTTGGTTCGGCAGGGGAATCGCACCGGGGAGCTGTTTTTT. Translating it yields CASGLVRQGNRTGELFF.

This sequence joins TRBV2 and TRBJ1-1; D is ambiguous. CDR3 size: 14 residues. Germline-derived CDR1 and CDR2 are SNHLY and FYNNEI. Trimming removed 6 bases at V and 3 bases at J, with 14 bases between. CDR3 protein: CASRPSPRHTEAFF. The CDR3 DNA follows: TGTGCCAGCAGACCATCCCCCAGGCACACTGAAGCTTTCTTT.

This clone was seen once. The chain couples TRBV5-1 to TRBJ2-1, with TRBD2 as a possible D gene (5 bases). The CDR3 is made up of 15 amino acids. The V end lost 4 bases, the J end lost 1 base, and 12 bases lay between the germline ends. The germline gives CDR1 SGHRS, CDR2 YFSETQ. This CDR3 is CASSLGLDSYNEQFF. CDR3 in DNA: TGCGCCAGCAGCCTAGGACTCGATTCCTACAATGAGCAGTTCTTC.

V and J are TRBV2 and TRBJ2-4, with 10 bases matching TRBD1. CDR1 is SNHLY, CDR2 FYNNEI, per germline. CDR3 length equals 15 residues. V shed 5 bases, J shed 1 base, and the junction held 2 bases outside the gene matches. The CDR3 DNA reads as TGTGCCAGCAGTTTGGACAGGGGGGCCAAAAACATTCAGTACTTC. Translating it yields CASSLDRGAKNIQYF.

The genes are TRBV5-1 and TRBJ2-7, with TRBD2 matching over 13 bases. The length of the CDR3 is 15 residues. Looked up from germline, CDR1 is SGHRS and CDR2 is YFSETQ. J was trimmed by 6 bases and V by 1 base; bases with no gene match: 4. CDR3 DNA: TGCGCCAGCAGCTTGATAACTAGCGGGGGGGGCGAGCAGTACTTC. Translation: CASSLITSGGGEQYF. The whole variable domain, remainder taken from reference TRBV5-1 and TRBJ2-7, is KAGVTQTPRYLIKTRGQQVTLSCSPISGHRSVSWYQQTPGQGLQFLFEYFSETQRNKGNFPGRFSGRQFSNSRSEMNVSTLELGDSALYLCASSLITSGGGEQYFGPGTRLTVT.

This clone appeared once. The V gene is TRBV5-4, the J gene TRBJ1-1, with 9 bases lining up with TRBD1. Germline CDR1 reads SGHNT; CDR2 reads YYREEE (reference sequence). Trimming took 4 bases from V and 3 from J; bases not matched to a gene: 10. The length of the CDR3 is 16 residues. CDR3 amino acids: CASSPGTGILDTEAFF. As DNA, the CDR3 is TGTGCCAGCAGCCCCGGGACAGGGATTTTGGACACTGAAGCTTTCTTT.

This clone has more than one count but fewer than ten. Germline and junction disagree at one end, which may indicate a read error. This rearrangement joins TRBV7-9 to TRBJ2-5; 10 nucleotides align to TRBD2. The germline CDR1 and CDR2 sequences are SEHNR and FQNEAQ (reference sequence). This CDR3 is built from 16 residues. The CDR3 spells CSSSLELAGPGETQYF. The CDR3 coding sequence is TGTTCCAGCAGCTTAGAACTAGCGGGGCCGGGGGAGACCCAGTACTTC.

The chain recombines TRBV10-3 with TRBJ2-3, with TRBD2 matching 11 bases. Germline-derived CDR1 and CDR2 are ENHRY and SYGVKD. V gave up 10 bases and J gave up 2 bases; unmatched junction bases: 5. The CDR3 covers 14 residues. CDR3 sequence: CASNSGGATDTQYF. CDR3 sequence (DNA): TGTGCCAGCAATAGCGGGGGGGCCACAGATACGCAGTATTTT.

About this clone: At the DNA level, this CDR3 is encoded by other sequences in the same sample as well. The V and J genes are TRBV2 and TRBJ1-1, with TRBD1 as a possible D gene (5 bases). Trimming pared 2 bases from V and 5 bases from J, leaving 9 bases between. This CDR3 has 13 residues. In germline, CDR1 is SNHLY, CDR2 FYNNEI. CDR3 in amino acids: CASSEQGVTEAFF. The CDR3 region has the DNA TGTGCCAGCAGTGAACAAGGGGTGACTGAAGCTTTCTTT. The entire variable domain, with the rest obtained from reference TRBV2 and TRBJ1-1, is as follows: EPEVTQTPSHQVTQMGQEVILRCVPISNHLYFYWYRQILGQKVEFLVSFYNNEISEKSEIFDDQFSVERPDGSNFTLKIRSTKLEDSAMYFCASSEQGVTEAFFGQGTRLTVV.

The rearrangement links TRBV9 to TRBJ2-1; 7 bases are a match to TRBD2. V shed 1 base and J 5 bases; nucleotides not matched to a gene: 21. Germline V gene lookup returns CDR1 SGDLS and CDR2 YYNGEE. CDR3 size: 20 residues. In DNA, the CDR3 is TGTGCCAGCAGCGTACCTCGAACCCCTAGCGGAGGGGAGTTTAACAATGAGCAGTTCTTC. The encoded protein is CASSVPRTPSGGEFNNEQFF. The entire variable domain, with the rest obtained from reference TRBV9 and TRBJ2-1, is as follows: DSGVTQTPKHLITATGQRVTLRCSPRSGDLSVYWYQQSLDQGLQFLIQYYNGEERAKGNILERFSAQQFPDLHSELNLSSLELGDSALYFCASSVPRTPSGGEFNNEQFFGPGTRLTVL.

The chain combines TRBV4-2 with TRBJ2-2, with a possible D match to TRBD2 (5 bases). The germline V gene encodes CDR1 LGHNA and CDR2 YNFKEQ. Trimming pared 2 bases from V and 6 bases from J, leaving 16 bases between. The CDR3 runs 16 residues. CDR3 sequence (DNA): TGTGCCAGCAGCCAACCGAGGGAAGGGCCTTCCGGGGAGCTGTTTTTT. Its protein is CASSQPREGPSGELFF.

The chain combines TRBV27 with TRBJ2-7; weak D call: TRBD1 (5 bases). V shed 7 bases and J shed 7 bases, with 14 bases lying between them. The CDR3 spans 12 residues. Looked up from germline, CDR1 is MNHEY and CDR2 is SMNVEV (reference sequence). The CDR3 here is CASKGRETEQYF. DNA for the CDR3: TGTGCCAGCAAAGGCAGGGAAACAGAGCAGTACTTC.

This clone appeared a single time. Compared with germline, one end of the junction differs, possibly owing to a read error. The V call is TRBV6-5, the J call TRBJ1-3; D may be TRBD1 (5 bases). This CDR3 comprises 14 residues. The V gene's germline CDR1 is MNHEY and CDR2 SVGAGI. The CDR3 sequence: CASSKGVFVDTIHF. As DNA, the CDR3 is TGTGCCAGCTCTAAAGGGGTTTTCGTGGACACCATACATTTT.

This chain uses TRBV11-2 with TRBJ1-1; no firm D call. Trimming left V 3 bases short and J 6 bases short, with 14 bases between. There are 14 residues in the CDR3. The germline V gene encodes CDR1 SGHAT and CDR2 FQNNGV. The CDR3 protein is CASSFDVPRAEAFF. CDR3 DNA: TGTGCCAGCAGCTTTGACGTCCCGCGGGCTGAAGCTTTCTTT.

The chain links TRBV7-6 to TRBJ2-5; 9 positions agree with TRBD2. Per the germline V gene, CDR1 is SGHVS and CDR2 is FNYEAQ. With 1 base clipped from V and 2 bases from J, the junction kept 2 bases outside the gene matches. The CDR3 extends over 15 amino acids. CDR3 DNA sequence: TGTGCCAGCAGCTTAGGGGGACTAGCACAAGAGACCCAGTACTTC. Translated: CASSLGGLAQETQYF.

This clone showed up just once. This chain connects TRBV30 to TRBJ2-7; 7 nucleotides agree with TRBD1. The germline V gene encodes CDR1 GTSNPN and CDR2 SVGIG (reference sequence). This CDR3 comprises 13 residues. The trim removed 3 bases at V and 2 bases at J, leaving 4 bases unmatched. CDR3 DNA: TGTGCCTGGAGCCGTGACAGGGCCTACGAGCAGTACTTC. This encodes CAWSRDRAYEQYF.

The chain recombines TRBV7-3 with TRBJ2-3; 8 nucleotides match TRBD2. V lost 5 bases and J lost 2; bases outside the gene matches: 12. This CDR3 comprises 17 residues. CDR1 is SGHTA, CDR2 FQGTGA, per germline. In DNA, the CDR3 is TGTGCCAGCAGCCCCCGGTGGGGCGGGGGGTCCACAGATACGCAGTATTTT. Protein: CASSPRWGGGSTDTQYF.

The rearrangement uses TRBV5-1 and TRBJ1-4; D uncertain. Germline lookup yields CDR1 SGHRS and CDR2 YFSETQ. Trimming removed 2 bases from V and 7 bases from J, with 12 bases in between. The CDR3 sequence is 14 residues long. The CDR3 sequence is CASSFTGGGEKLFF. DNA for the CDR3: TGCGCCAGCAGCTTCACGGGAGGTGGTGAAAAACTGTTTTTT.

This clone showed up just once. CDR3 protein: CASSLRGGRTNTEAFF. The DNA of the CDR3 is TGTGCCAGCAGCTTAAGGGGGGGACGGACCAACACTGAAGCTTTCTTT. This chain links TRBV7-9 with TRBJ1-1; a weak D match, TRBD1 (6 bases). This CDR3 is 16 amino acids long. CDR1 and CDR2 from the germline V gene are SEHNR and FQNEAQ (reference sequence). Deletions cut 2 bases from V and 2 bases from J, with 15 bases between.

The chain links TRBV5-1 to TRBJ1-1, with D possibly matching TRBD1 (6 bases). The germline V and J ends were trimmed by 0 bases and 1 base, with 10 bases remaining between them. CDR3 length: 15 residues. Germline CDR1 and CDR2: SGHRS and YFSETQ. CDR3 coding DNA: TGCGCCAGCAGCTTGGTAGGGGGTCCGAACACTGAAGCTTTCTTT. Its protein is CASSLVGGPNTEAFF.